The 11 T cell receptor beta chains in this list originate from one sample, sequenced in a study of cytomegalovirus exposure and HLA in healthy donors. The PCR contained 60 Vbeta and 13 Jbeta primers. Sequencing used immunoSEQ multiplex PCR; TCRdb keeps in-frame clones, though not all of them. This sample has about 98,000 clones; roughly 70% occur once, and the top ten carry less than 2.5%. The source material was PBMCs. These receptors were collected from a man between 50 and 59 years old in good health and CMV-seronegative.

Comment on this clone: The junction does not match germline at one end; this may be a read error. This chain uses TRBV10-2 with TRBJ2-5; either TRBD1 or TRBD2 may fit D (6 bases each). CDR1 is WSHSY, CDR2 SAAADI, per germline. The CDR3 totals 13 residues. Here the CDR3 reads CASTEGGYETQYF. CDR3 nucleotides: TGCGCCAGCACTGAGGGGGGCTACGAGACCCAGTACTTC.

This clone was counted between two and nine times. The V gene is TRBV4-1, the J gene TRBJ1-2, with 9 nucleotides matching TRBD1. CDR3 size: 15 residues. V lost 4 bases, J lost 7 bases, and 10 bases stayed unmatched. Per the germline V gene, CDR1 is MGHRA and CDR2 is YSYEKL. In nucleotides, the CDR3 is TGCGCCAGCAGCCTCCAACAGGGGGCAGTGAGTGGCTACACCTTC. Translating it yields CASSLQQGAVSGYTF.

The V and J genes are TRBV7-2 and TRBJ2-7; 11 bases match TRBD1. The J segment lost 3 bases and the V segment lost 4 bases, leaving 2 bases of the junction unmatched. CDR1 and CDR2 (germline): SGHTA, FQGNSA. This CDR3 is built from 14 residues. The CDR3: CASSSDRGHYEQYF. In DNA, the CDR3 is TGTGCCAGCAGCTCGGACAGGGGGCACTACGAGCAGTACTTC.

The V and J genes are TRBV28 and TRBJ2-4, with D maybe TRBD2 (6 bases). The CDR3 sequence is 14 residues long. Germline loops: CDR1 MDHEN, CDR2 SYDVKM. V lost 2 bases, J lost 8 bases, and 13 bases lay in between. The CDR3 loop reads CASSLRGSVDIQYF. Written as DNA, the CDR3 is TGTGCCAGCAGTTTACGGGGGTCTGTGGACATTCAGTACTTC.

This chain connects TRBV9 to TRBJ2-3; 8 bases line up with TRBD2. The CDR3 totals 16 residues. Trimming at V came to 4 bases and at J to 2 bases, leaving 9 bases not matched to a gene. Germline V gene sequence: CDR1 SGDLS, CDR2 YYNGEE. CDR3 loop: CASSTQTSAFTDTQYF. CDR3 nucleotides: TGTGCCAGCAGCACCCAGACTAGCGCGTTCACAGATACGCAGTATTTT.

V usage is TRBV28 and J usage is TRBJ2-5; 9 nucleotides match TRBD1. Trimming removed 10 bases from V and 1 base from J; junction bases left unmatched: 4. The CDR3 contains 13 residues. Germline V CDR1 and CDR2: MDHEN, SYDVKM. The CDR3 sequence: CATSGQGQETQYF. The CDR3 region has the DNA TGTGCCACCTCGGGACAGGGCCAAGAGACCCAGTACTTC. The whole variable domain, remainder taken from reference TRBV28 and TRBJ2-5, is DVKVTQSSRYLVKRTGEKVFLECVQDMDHENMFWYRQDPGLGLRLIYFSYDVKMKEKGDIPEGYSVSREKKERFSLILESASTNQTSMYLCATSGQGQETQYFGPGTRLLVL.

This clone was counted a single time. The chain links TRBV6-5 to TRBJ2-7, with a tentative D call TRBD1 (5 bases). Germline CDR1 MNHEY, CDR2 SVGAGI. Trimming stripped 6 bases from V and 0 bases from J, with 12 bases between. The CDR3 totals 14 residues. The CDR3 DNA is TGTGCCAGCAGCCTCACACAGGCCTCCTACGAGCAGTACTTC. Translation gives CASSLTQASYEQYF.

This sequence joins TRBV15 and TRBJ2-7; TRBD1 matches 9 bases. Germline trimming cut 1 base from V and 1 base from J; bases unmatched to any gene: 8. Germline V gene data show CDR1 as LNHNV and CDR2 as YYDKDF (reference sequence). This CDR3 contains 17 residues. CDR3 residues: CATSRGPPGTGSYEQYF. In DNA, the CDR3 is TGTGCCACCAGCAGAGGACCCCCCGGGACAGGGTCCTACGAGCAGTACTTC.

The chain joins TRBV29-1 to TRBJ1-4; maybe TRBD1 (5 bases). The germline V gene has CDR1 SQVTM and CDR2 ANQGSEA. The CDR3 is 13 amino acids. The V gene lost 4 bases and the J gene lost 1 base, with 7 bases spanning the gap. The CDR3 DNA sequence: TGCAGCGTTGGGGGCGGAACTAATGAAAAACTGTTTTTT. This translates into CSVGGGTNEKLFF.

The V call is TRBV27, the J call TRBJ2-3, with 7 positions matching TRBD2. CDR1 and CDR2 from the germline V gene are MNHEY and SMNVEV (reference sequence). V lost 8 bases to trimming and J lost 4 bases; unmatched junction nucleotides: 3. The CDR3 covers 12 residues. The CDR3 is CASGRGPDTQYF. CDR3 nucleotides: TGTGCCAGCGGGAGGGGCCCAGATACGCAGTATTTT.

In this sample, this clone turned up a few times. The rearrangement uses TRBV19 and TRBJ1-1, with no clear D. Germline V lookup: CDR1 LNHDA, CDR2 SQIVND (reference sequence). V lost 5 bases, J lost 4 bases, and 17 bases lay in between. This CDR3 region has 15 residues. CDR3 in amino acids: CASSAIPPRSTEAFF. Here the CDR3 DNA reads TGTGCCAGTAGTGCGATACCCCCTCGATCCACTGAAGCTTTCTTT. Complete variable domain (other parts from reference TRBV19 and TRBJ1-1): DGGITQSPKYLFRKEGQNVTLSCEQNLNHDAMYWYRQDPGQGLRLIYYSQIVNDFQKGDIAEGYSVSREKKESFPLTVTSAQKNPTAFYLCASSAIPPRSTEAFFGQGTRLTVV.